Listed below are T cell receptor beta chains from one sample, sequenced in a study of CD8 T cells in ankylosing spondylitis. Via MiXCR, TCRdb re-called the 5' RACE reads, giving one row per CDR3 protein. The sample contains about 450,000 distinct CDR3 sequences, roughly a quarter of which appear only once. The sequenced sample consisted of blood, either unsorted or a sorted T cell fraction (not recorded which). These receptor sequences come from a male donor with ankylosing spondylitis. The CDR3 runs from the conserved cysteine through the conserved F or W. The order of the fields is clone size, J gene, CDR3 length, V gene, D gene, CDR3 protein, CDR3 DNA. D genes are given only for firm matches. Expanded clones get a size class; other rows say once, few or many, or leave the size out.

size: NA; J: TRBJ2-2; length: 16; V: TRBV5-1; D: TRBD1; CDR3: CASSLAGTGGTGELFF; DNA: TGCGCCAGCAGCTTGGCCGGGACAGGGGGCACCGGGGAGCTGTTTTTT
size: few; J: TRBJ2-6; length: 14; V: TRBV2; D: NA; CDR3: CASSEQSGANVLTF; DNA: TGTGCCAGCAGTGAACAGTCTGGGGCCAACGTCCTGACTTTC
size: NA; J: TRBJ2-1; length: 15; V: TRBV5-5; D: NA; CDR3: CASRLQGSSYNEQFF; DNA: TGTGCCAGCAGACTACAGGGCAGCTCCTACAATGAGCAGTTCTTC
size: NA; J: TRBJ1-3; length: 13; V: TRBV2; D: TRBD1; CDR3: CATGRTGVNTIYF; DNA: TGTGCCACCGGACGGACAGGGGTTAACACCATATATTTT
size: NA; J: TRBJ2-1; length: 15; V: TRBV28; D: TRBD2; CDR3: CASSSPGLSYNEQFF; DNA: TGTGCCAGCAGTTCGCCGGGACTAAGTTACAATGAGCAGTTCTTC
size: NA; J: TRBJ1-6; length: 19; V: TRBV5-1; D: NA; CDR3: CASSLAPLRHAGYNSPLHF; DNA: TGCGCCAGCAGCTTGGCCCCACTACGACATGCCGGGTATAATTCACCCCTCCACTTT
size: NA; J: TRBJ2-5; length: 15; V: TRBV24-1; D: NA; CDR3: CATSDTGTGQETQYF; DNA: TGTGCCACCAGTGACACCGGGACGGGCCAAGAGACCCAGTACTTC
size: few; J: TRBJ1-1; length: 16; V: TRBV5-1; D: TRBD1; CDR3: CASSLRLTGVGTEAFF; DNA: TGCGCCAGCAGCTTGCGCCTAACAGGGGTAGGGACTGAAGCTTTCTTT
size: NA; J: TRBJ2-7; length: 11; V: TRBV20-1; D: NA; CDR3: CSAIDYPEQYF; DNA: TGCAGTGCCATTGACTATCCCGAGCAGTACTTC
size: few; J: TRBJ2-5; length: 16; V: TRBV7-9; D: NA; CDR3: CASSMYRGWGGETQYF; DNA: TGTGCCAGCAGCATGTACCGGGGGTGGGGCGGAGAGACCCAGTACTTC
size: NA; J: TRBJ1-1; length: 13; V: TRBV20-1; D: NA; CDR3: CSATDRRGTEAFF; DNA: TGCAGTGCAACAGACAGGCGTGGCACTGAAGCTTTCTTT
size: NA; J: TRBJ2-2; length: 15; V: TRBV7-8; D: TRBD1; CDR3: CASSHRGARTGELFF; DNA: TGTGCCAGCAGCCACAGGGGCGCGAGAACCGGGGAGCTGTTTTTT
size: few; J: TRBJ2-1; length: 15; V: TRBV11-2; D: TRBD2; CDR3: CASSFGLASYNEQFF; DNA: TGTGCCAGCAGCTTTGGACTAGCCTCCTACAATGAGCAGTTCTTC
size: few; J: TRBJ2-1; length: 17; V: TRBV10-1; D: TRBD2; CDR3: CASSESASGSTYNEQFF; DNA: TGCGCCAGCAGTGAGTCGGCTAGCGGGAGTACCTACAATGAGCAGTTCTTC
size: NA; J: TRBJ1-1; length: 11; V: TRBV7-9; D: NA; CDR3: CASSFEGRAFF; DNA: TGTGCCAGCAGCTTCGAGGGGAGAGCTTTCTTT
size: few; J: TRBJ2-1; length: 15; V: TRBV20-1; D: NA; CDR3: CSARAWQSSYNEQFF; DNA: TGCAGTGCTAGAGCTTGGCAAAGCTCCTACAATGAGCAGTTCTTC
size: NA; J: TRBJ1-6; length: 12; V: TRBV10-3; D: NA; CDR3: CAISESPSPLHF; DNA: TGTGCCATCAGTGAGTCCCCATCACCCCTCCACTTT
size: few; J: TRBJ1-1; length: 13; V: TRBV5-1; D: NA; CDR3: CASSSRMNTEAFF; DNA: TGCGCCAGCAGCAGCAGGATGAACACTGAAGCTTTCTTT
size: few; J: TRBJ1-1; length: 15; V: TRBV7-6; D: TRBD1; CDR3: CASSPRDRGITEAFF; DNA: TGTGCCAGCAGCCCCAGGGACAGGGGAATCACTGAAGCTTTCTTT
size: few; J: TRBJ1-1; length: 10; V: TRBV20-1; D: TRBD1; CDR3: CSAVDREAFF; DNA: TGCAGTGCTGTGGACAGGGAAGCTTTCTTT
size: NA; J: TRBJ2-6; length: 17; V: TRBV7-9; D: NA; CDR3: CASSLSQGRSGANVLTF; DNA: TGTGCCAGCAGCTTATCGCAGGGGCGTTCCGGGGCCAACGTCCTGACTTTC
size: many; J: TRBJ2-1; length: 14; V: TRBV7-9; D: TRBD2; CDR3: CASTPGLAGNEQFF; DNA: TGTGCCAGCACGCCCGGACTAGCGGGTAATGAGCAGTTCTTC
size: NA; J: TRBJ2-1; length: 16; V: TRBV5-1; D: TRBD2; CDR3: CASSSPGGDSYNEQFF; DNA: TGCGCCAGCAGCTCTCCGGGAGGGGACTCCTACAATGAGCAGTTCTTC
size: NA; J: TRBJ2-1; length: 15; V: TRBV3-1; D: NA; CDR3: CASSQSATSYNEQFF; DNA: TGTGCCAGCAGCCAGTCCGCGACCTCCTACAATGAGCAGTTCTTC
size: NA; J: TRBJ2-6; length: 18; V: TRBV5-5; D: NA; CDR3: CASILTTGTYSGANVLTF; DNA: TGTGCCAGCATCCTGACGACAGGCACATATTCTGGGGCCAACGTCCTGACTTTC
size: NA; J: TRBJ1-6; length: 15; V: TRBV5-1; D: NA; CDR3: CASSLEGLGNSPLHF; DNA: TGCGCCAGCAGCTTGGAAGGACTCGGTAATTCACCCCTCCACTTT
size: NA; J: TRBJ1-4; length: 16; V: TRBV5-1; D: NA; CDR3: CASSFLPGGPSEKLFF; DNA: TGCGCCAGCAGCTTCCTGCCCGGGGGGCCGAGTGAAAAACTGTTTTTT
size: many; J: TRBJ1-5; length: 13; V: TRBV20-1; D: NA; CDR3: CSARDRGNQPQHF; DNA: TGCAGTGCTAGAGACAGGGGCAATCAGCCCCAGCATTTT
size: NA; J: TRBJ1-5; length: 13; V: TRBV3-1; D: NA; CDR3: CASSPGVDQPQHF; DNA: TGTGCCAGCAGCCCAGGGGTGGATCAGCCCCAGCATTTT
size: once; J: TRBJ2-3; length: 13; V: TRBV3-1; D: NA; CDR3: CASSPLLTDTQYF; DNA: TGTGCCAGCAGCCCACTCCTTACAGATACGCAGTATTTT
size: few; J: TRBJ2-5; length: 12; V: TRBV20-1; D: NA; CDR3: CSAARSQETQYF; DNA: TGCAGTGCCGCCAGGTCCCAGGAGACCCAGTACTTC
size: few; J: TRBJ1-2; length: 16; V: TRBV18; D: NA; CDR3: CASSPKTLPSQVSYTF; DNA: TGTGCCAGCTCACCGAAAACCCTCCCGTCTCAAGTCAGCTACACCTTC
size: NA; J: TRBJ2-2; length: 12; V: TRBV3-1; D: NA; CDR3: CASSQRAGELFF; DNA: TGTGCCAGCAGCCAGCGGGCCGGGGAGCTGTTTTTT
size: NA; J: TRBJ1-2; length: 13; V: TRBV5-6; D: NA; CDR3: CASSHEGVYGYTF; DNA: TGTGCCAGCAGCCACGAGGGGGTATATGGCTACACCTTC
size: NA; J: TRBJ1-1; length: 14; V: TRBV3-1; D: TRBD1; CDR3: CASSQGDRAGGAFF; DNA: TGTGCCAGCAGCCAAGGGGACAGGGCTGGTGGAGCTTTCTTT
size: NA; J: TRBJ2-1; length: 15; V: TRBV12-3/TRBV12-4; D: NA; CDR3: CASSFGQNSYNEQFF; DNA: TGTGCCAGCAGTTTCGGGCAGAACTCCTACAATGAGCAGTTCTTC
size: NA; J: TRBJ2-1; length: 12; V: TRBV24-1; D: NA; CDR3: CATSPQGNEQFF; DNA: TGTGCCACCAGCCCCCAGGGGAATGAGCAGTTCTTC
size: few; J: TRBJ2-2; length: 14; V: TRBV12-3/TRBV12-4; D: NA; CDR3: CASGPGLNTGELFF; DNA: TGTGCCAGCGGGCCGGGACTTAACACCGGGGAGCTGTTTTTT
size: NA; J: TRBJ1-2; length: 12; V: TRBV5-1; D: NA; CDR3: CASSFQDGGYTF; DNA: TGCGCCAGCAGCTTCCAAGATGGTGGCTACACCTTC
size: NA; J: TRBJ2-5; length: 16; V: TRBV12-3/TRBV12-4; D: NA; CDR3: CASSLGGSARTETQYF; DNA: TGTGCCAGCAGTTTAGGGGGCTCGGCTAGGACAGAGACCCAGTACTTC
size: NA; J: TRBJ2-7; length: 15; V: TRBV24-1; D: TRBD1; CDR3: CATRSSGQERDEQYF; DNA: TGTGCCACCAGATCCAGCGGACAGGAAAGGGACGAGCAGTACTTC
size: few; J: TRBJ1-1; length: 14; V: TRBV3-1; D: NA; CDR3: CASSPFPGNTEAFF; DNA: TGTGCCAGCAGCCCCTTCCCAGGGAACACTGAAGCTTTCTTT
size: NA; J: TRBJ2-3; length: 15; V: TRBV2; D: TRBD1; CDR3: CASSDRGQSTDTQYF; DNA: TGTGCCAGCAGTGATCGGGGACAGAGCACAGATACGCAGTATTTT
size: NA; J: TRBJ2-3; length: 15; V: TRBV19; D: TRBD1; CDR3: CASSIDRDRGLSQYF; DNA: TGTGCCAGTAGTATAGACCGGGACAGGGGGCTCTCGCAGTATTTT
size: NA; J: TRBJ1-1; length: 14; V: TRBV5-1; D: NA; CDR3: CASSLVRGDTEAFF; DNA: TGCGCCAGCAGCTTGGTCCGGGGGGACACTGAAGCTTTCTTT
size: once; J: TRBJ2-3; length: 14; V: TRBV19; D: TRBD1; CDR3: CASSLQGAKDTQYF; DNA: TGTGCCAGTAGTCTACAGGGGGCAAAAGATACGCAGTATTTT
size: NA; J: TRBJ2-5; length: 12; V: TRBV12-3/TRBV12-4; D: TRBD1; CDR3: CASSLRQGSTNF; DNA: TGTGCCAGCAGTCTTCGACAGGGCTCGACGAACTTC
size: few; J: TRBJ2-5; length: 17; V: TRBV7-2; D: TRBD2; CDR3: CASSLARPSGGQETQYF; DNA: TGTGCCAGCAGCTTAGCGCGGCCTAGCGGGGGGCAAGAGACCCAGTACTTC
size: NA; J: TRBJ1-1; length: 13; V: TRBV30; D: NA; CDR3: CAWGPGGYTEAFF; DNA: TGTGCCTGGGGACCGGGCGGGTACACTGAAGCTTTCTTT
size: many; J: TRBJ1-5; length: 14; V: TRBV6-1; D: TRBD1; CDR3: CASTGTEIYQPQHF; DNA: TGTGCCAGCACCGGGACAGAGATATATCAGCCCCAGCATTTT
size: NA; J: TRBJ2-1; length: 14; V: TRBV12-3/TRBV12-4; D: NA; CDR3: CASSLATPYNEQFF; DNA: TGTGCCAGCAGTTTAGCGACGCCGTACAATGAGCAGTTCTTC
size: NA; J: TRBJ2-3; length: 15; V: TRBV5-1; D: NA; CDR3: CASSSDRTSTDTQYF; DNA: TGCGCCAGCAGCTCCGACAGGACGAGCACAGATACGCAGTATTTT
size: NA; J: TRBJ1-3; length: 16; V: TRBV6-1; D: TRBD1; CDR3: CASTRDRPSSGNTIYF; DNA: TGTGCCAGCACCAGGGACAGGCCGAGCTCTGGAAACACCATATATTTT
size: NA; J: TRBJ1-1; length: 14; V: TRBV11-3; D: NA; CDR3: CASSLGESGTEAFF; DNA: TGTGCCAGCAGCCTTGGGGAGTCGGGGACTGAAGCTTTCTTT
size: NA; J: TRBJ1-5; length: 12; V: TRBV12-3/TRBV12-4; D: NA; CDR3: CASSSTPQPQHF; DNA: TGTGCCAGCAGTTCCACCCCCCAGCCCCAGCATTTT